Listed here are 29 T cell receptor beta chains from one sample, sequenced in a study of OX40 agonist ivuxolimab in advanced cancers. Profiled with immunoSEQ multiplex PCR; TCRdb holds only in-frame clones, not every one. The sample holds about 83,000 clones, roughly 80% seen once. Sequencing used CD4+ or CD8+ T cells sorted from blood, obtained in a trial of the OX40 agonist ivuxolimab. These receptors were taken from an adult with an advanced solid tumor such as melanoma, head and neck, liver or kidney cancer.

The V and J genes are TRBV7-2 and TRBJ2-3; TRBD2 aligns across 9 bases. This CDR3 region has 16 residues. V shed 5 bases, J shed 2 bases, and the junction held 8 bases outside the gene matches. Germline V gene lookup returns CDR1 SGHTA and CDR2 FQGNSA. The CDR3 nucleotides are TGTGCCAGCAGCCCTCTAGCGGGATCAACCACAGATACGCAGTATTTT. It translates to CASSPLAGSTTDTQYF.

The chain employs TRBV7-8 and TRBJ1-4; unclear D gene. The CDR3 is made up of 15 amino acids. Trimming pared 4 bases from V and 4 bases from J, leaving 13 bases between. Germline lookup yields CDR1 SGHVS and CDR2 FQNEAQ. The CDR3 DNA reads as TGTGCCAGCAGCTCCATGGGCCTTTATAATGAAAAACTGTTTTTT. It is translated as CASSSMGLYNEKLFF. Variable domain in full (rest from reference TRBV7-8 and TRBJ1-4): GAGVSQSPRYKVAKRGQDVALRCDPISGHVSLFWYQQALGQGPEFLTYFQNEAQLDKSGLPSDRFFAERPEGSVSTLKIQRTQQEDSAVYLCASSSMGLYNEKLFFGSGTQLSVL.

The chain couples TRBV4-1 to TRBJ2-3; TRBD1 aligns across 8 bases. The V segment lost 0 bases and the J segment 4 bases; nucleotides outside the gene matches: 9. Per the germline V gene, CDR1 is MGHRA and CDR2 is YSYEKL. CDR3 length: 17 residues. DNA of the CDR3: TGCGCCAGCAGCCAAGACTCGGGGACAGGCTGGCCAGATACGCAGTATTTT. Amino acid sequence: CASSQDSGTGWPDTQYF.

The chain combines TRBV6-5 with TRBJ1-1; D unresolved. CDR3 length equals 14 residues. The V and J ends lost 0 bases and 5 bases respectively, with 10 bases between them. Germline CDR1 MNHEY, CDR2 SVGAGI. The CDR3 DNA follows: TGTGCCAGCAGTTACTCGTATGGGAGAACTGAAGCTTTCTTT. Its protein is CASSYSYGRTEAFF.

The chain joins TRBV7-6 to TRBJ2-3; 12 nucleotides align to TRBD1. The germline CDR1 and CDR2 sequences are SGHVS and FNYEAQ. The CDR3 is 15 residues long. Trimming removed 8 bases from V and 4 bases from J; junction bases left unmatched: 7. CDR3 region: CASSGTGGASDTQYF. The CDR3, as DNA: TGTGCCAGCTCAGGGACAGGGGGCGCATCAGATACGCAGTATTTT.

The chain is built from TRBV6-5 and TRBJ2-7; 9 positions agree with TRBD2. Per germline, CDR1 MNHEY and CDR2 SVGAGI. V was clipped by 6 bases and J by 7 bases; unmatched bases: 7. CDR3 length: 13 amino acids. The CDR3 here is CASRASGAPEQYF. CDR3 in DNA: TGTGCCAGCAGGGCTAGCGGGGCACCTGAGCAGTACTTC.

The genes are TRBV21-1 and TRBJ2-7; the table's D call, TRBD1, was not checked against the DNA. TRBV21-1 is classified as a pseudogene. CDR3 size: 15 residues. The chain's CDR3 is CASSKAGPGSYEQYF. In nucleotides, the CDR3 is TGTGCCAGCAGCAAAGCGGGGCCAGGCTCCTACGAGCAGTACTTC.

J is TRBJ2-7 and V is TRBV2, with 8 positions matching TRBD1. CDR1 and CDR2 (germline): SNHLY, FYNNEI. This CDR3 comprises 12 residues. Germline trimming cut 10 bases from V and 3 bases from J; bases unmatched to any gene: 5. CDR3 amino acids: CATTGEDYEQYF. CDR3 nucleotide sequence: TGTGCCACGACAGGGGAAGACTACGAGCAGTACTTC.

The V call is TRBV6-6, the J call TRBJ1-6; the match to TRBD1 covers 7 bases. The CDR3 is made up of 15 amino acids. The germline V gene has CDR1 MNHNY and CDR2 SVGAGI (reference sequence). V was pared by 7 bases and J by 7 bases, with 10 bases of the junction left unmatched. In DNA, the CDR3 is TGTGCCAGCACCGACCCGGGACAGAAGAATTCACCCCTCCACTTT. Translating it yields CASTDPGQKNSPLHF.

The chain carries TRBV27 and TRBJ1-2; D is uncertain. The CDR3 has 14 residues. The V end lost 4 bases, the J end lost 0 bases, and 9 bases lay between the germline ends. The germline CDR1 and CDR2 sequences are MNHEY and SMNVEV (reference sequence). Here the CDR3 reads CASSSLVPNYGYTF. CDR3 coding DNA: TGTGCCAGCAGTTCCCTCGTTCCTAACTATGGCTACACCTTC.

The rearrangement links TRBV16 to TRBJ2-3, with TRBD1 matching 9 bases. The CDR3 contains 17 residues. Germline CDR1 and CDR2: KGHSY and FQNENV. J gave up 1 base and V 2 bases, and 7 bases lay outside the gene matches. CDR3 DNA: TGTGCCAGCAGCCAAGCTCCGGACAGGGGTGGCACAGATACGCAGTATTTT. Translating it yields CASSQAPDRGGTDTQYF.

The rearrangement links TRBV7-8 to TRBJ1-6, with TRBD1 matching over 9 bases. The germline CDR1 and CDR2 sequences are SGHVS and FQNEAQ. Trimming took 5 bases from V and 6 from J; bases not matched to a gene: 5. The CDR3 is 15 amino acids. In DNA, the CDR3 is TGTGCCAGCAGCGACAGGGGGGATTTTAATTCACCCCTCCACTTT. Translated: CASSDRGDFNSPLHF.

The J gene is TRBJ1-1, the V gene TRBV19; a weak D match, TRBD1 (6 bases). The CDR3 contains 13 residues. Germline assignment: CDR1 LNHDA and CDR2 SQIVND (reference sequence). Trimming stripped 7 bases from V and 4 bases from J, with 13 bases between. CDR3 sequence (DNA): TGTGCCAGTATATTTACAGGGAGCACTGAAGCTTTCTTT. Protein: CASIFTGSTEAFF.

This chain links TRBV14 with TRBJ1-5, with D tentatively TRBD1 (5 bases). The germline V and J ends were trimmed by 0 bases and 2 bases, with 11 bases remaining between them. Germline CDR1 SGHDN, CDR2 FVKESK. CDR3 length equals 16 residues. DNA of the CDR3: TGTGCCAGCAGCCAAGAACCGCAAGGGGGCAATCAGCCCCAGCATTTT. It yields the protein CASSQEPQGGNQPQHF.

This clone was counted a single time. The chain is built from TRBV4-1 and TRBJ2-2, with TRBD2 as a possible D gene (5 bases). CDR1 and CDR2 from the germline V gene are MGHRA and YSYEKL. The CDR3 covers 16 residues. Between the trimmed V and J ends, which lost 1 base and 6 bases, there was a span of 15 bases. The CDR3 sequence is CASSQVGGRLAGELFF. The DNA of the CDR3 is TGCGCCAGCAGCCAAGTAGGAGGCCGTCTGGCCGGGGAGCTGTTTTTT.

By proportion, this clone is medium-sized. Here the CDR3 DNA reads TGTGCCAGCAGCTTATCCCCTCCCCCGATGAGGAGTGAAGCTTTCTTT. This sequence encodes CASSLSPPPMRSEAFF. This chain joins TRBV7-2 and TRBJ1-1; no definite D call. Trimming shortened V by 2 bases and J by 7 bases, and 20 bases separated the two germline ends. The CDR3 totals 16 residues. CDR1 and CDR2 (germline): SGHTA, FQGNSA.

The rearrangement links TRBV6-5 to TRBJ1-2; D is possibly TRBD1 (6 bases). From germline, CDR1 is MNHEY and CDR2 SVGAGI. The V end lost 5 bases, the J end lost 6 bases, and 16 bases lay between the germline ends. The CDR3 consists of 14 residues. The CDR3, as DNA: TGTGCCAGCAGTGGGTTGTTAGGGGGAAATGGCTACACCTTC. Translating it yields CASSGLLGGNGYTF.

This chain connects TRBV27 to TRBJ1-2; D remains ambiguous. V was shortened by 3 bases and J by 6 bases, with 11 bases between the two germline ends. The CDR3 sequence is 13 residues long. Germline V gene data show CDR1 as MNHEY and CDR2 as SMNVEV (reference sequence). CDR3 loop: CASSFSVLDGYTF. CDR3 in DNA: TGTGCCAGCAGTTTCTCTGTCTTGGATGGCTACACCTTC.

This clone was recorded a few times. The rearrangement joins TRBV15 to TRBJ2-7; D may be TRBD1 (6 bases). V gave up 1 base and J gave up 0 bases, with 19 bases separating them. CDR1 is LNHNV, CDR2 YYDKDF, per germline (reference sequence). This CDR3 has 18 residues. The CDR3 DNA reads TGTGCCACCAGCAGAGTAGGGGGATGGACAGACAGCTCCTACGAGCAGTACTTC. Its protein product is CATSRVGGWTDSSYEQYF. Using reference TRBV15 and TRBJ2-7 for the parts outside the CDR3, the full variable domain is DAMVIQNPRYQVTQFGKPVTLSCSQTLNHNVMYWYQQKSSQAPKLLFHYYDKDFNNEADTPDNFQSRRPNTSFCFLDIRSPGLGDTAMYLCATSRVGGWTDSSYEQYFGPGTRLTVT.

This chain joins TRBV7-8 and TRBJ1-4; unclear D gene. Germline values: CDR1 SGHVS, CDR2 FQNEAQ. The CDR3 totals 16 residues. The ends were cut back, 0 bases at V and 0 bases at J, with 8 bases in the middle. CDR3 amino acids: CASSLARVATNEKLFF. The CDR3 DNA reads TGTGCCAGCAGCTTAGCTCGAGTGGCAACTAATGAAAAACTGTTTTTT.

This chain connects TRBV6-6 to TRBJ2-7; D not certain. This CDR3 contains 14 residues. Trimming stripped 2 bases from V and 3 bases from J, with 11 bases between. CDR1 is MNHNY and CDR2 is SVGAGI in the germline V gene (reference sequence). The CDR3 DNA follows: TGTGCCAGCAGTTACCGATGGCAGAGCTACGAGCAGTACTTC. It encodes CASSYRWQSYEQYF.

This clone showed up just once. CDR3 sequence (DNA): TGTGCCAGCAGCCAAGATCTGGAGTCCCGTAATGAAAAACTGTTTTTT. Its protein product is CASSQDLESRNEKLFF. This chain links TRBV4-2 with TRBJ1-4, with unresolved D. CDR1 and CDR2 from the germline V gene are LGHNA and YNFKEQ. The CDR3 totals 16 residues. The V end lost 0 bases, the J end lost 4 bases, and 12 bases lay between the germline ends.

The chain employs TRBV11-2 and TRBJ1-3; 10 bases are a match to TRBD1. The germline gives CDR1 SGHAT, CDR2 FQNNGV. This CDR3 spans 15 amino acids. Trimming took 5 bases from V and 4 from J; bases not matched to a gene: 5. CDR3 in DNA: TGTGCCAGCAGCCCCGGGACAGGGGCCGGAAACACCATATATTTT. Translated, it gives CASSPGTGAGNTIYF.

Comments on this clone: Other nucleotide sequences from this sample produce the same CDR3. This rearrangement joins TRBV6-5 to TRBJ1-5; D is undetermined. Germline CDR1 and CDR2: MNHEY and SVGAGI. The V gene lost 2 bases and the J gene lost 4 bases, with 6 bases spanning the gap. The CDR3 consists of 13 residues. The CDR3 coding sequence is TGTGCCAGCAGTTACGGATTAAATCAGCCCCAGCATTTT. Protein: CASSYGLNQPQHF.

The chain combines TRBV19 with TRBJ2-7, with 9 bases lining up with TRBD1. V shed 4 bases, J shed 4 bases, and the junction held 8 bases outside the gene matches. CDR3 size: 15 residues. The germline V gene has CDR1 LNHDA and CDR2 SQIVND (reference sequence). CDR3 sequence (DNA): TGTGCCAGTAGTACCCCCGGGACAGGGAGGTACGAGCAGTACTTC. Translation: CASSTPGTGRYEQYF. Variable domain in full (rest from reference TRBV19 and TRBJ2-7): DGGITQSPKYLFRKEGQNVTLSCEQNLNHDAMYWYRQDPGQGLRLIYYSQIVNDFQKGDIAEGYSVSREKKESFPLTVTSAQKNPTAFYLCASSTPGTGRYEQYFGPGTRLTVT.

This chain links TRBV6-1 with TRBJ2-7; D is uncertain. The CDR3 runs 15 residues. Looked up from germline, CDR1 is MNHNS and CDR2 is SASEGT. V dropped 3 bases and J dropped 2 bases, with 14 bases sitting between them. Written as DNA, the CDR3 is TGTGCCAGCAGTGAGTCACCTCAAGTGACCTACGAGCAGTACTTC. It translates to CASSESPQVTYEQYF.

The CDR3 region has the DNA TGTGCCAGCACGGCTGCCGCCTTTAATGAGCAGTTCTTC. It yields the protein CASTAAAFNEQFF. The chain recombines TRBV11-2 with TRBJ2-1; D is uncertain. Germline V gene sequence: CDR1 SGHAT, CDR2 FQNNGV. There are 13 residues in the CDR3. Trimming took off 7 bases at V and 7 bases at J, with 14 bases between the two ends.

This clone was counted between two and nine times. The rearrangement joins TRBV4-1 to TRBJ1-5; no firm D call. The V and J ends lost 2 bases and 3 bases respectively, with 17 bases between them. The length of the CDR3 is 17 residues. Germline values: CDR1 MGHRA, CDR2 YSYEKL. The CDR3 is CASSQSSLVRNNQPQHF. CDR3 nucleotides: TGCGCCAGCAGCCAATCGAGTCTCGTACGGAACAATCAGCCCCAGCATTTT.

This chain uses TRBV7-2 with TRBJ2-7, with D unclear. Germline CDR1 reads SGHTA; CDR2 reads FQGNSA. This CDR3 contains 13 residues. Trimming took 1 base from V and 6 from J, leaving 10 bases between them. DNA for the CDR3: TGTGCCAGCAGCTTAGGAGGCACTGTCGAGCAGTACTTC. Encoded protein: CASSLGGTVEQYF.